Each of the 22 T cell receptor beta chains below was sequenced from the same sample in a study of T cell responses to AZD1222 COVID-19 vaccine. Generated by immunoSEQ multiplex PCR, the TCRdb table keeps only in-frame clones and is missing some. The sample contains approximately 150,000 clones, over 80% of which appear only once. Sequenced here: peripheral blood, sampled on day 0 of AZD1222 vaccination. These receptors were obtained from an adult in good health.

The rearrangement links TRBV7-9 to TRBJ2-7; D not certain. The CDR3 is 14 amino acids. Germline lookup yields CDR1 SEHNR and CDR2 FQNEAQ (reference sequence). V was shortened by 6 bases and J by 0 bases, with 12 bases between the two germline ends. DNA for the CDR3: TGTGCCAGCAGACAAACCTGGGGCTCCTACGAGCAGTACTTC. It is translated as CASRQTWGSYEQYF.

The chain recombines TRBV6-2 or TRBV6-3 with TRBJ1-5, with D unresolved. V was pared by 4 bases and J by 7 bases, with 11 bases between. Germline lookup yields CDR1 MNHEY and CDR2 SVGEGT. This CDR3 is 13 amino acids long. The CDR3 here is CASSFVAFQPQHF. The CDR3 bases are TGTGCCAGCAGTTTCGTCGCTTTCCAGCCCCAGCATTTT.

The chain is built from TRBV28 and TRBJ1-1, with TRBD1 as a possible D gene (6 bases). The CDR3 length is 12 residues. V was clipped by 11 bases and J by 6 bases, with 16 bases between them. Germline V gene data show CDR1 as MDHEN and CDR2 as SYDVKM. The CDR3 reads CAASGTNPEAFF. CDR3 nucleotide sequence: TGTGCCGCCTCCGGGACAAACCCTGAAGCTTTCTTT. Full variable domain (missing parts from reference TRBV28 and TRBJ1-1): DVKVTQSSRYLVKRTGEKVFLECVQDMDHENMFWYRQDPGLGLRLIYFSYDVKMKEKGDIPEGYSVSREKKERFSLILESASTNQTSMYLCAASGTNPEAFFGQGTRLTVV.

This clone was seen a handful of times. This chain joins TRBV9 and TRBJ2-7; either TRBD1 or TRBD2 may supply D (6 bases each). The CDR3 is 14 residues long. Trimming took 0 bases from V and 3 from J, leaving 10 bases between them. CDR1 and CDR2 from the germline V gene are SGDLS and YYNGEE. CDR3 in amino acids: CASSVEGGFYEQYF. The CDR3, as DNA: TGTGCCAGCAGCGTAGAGGGGGGATTCTACGAGCAGTACTTC.

This chain uses TRBV5-1 with TRBJ2-5; TRBD1 matches at 7 bases. V was pared by 0 bases and J by 4 bases, with 6 bases of the junction left unmatched. The length of the CDR3 is 15 residues. Germline V gene sequence: CDR1 SGHRS, CDR2 YFSETQ. DNA for the CDR3: TGCGCCAGCAGCTTGGACGGAACAGGGGTAGAGACCCAGTACTTC. Protein product: CASSLDGTGVETQYF. The complete variable domain, with remaining parts taken from reference TRBV5-1 and TRBJ2-5, reads KAGVTQTPRYLIKTRGQQVTLSCSPISGHRSVSWYQQTPGQGLQFLFEYFSETQRNKGNFPGRFSGRQFSNSRSEMNVSTLELGDSALYLCASSLDGTGVETQYFGPGTRLLVL.

The rearrangement joins TRBV27 to TRBJ1-1; 7 positions match TRBD1. The germline CDR1 and CDR2 sequences are MNHEY and SMNVEV (reference sequence). CDR3 length: 14 residues. Losses at the gene ends were 6 bases for V and 1 base for J; bases not matched to a gene: 5. CDR3 nucleotide sequence: TGTGCCAGCAGCCGTAGGACAGGGAACACTGAAGCTTTCTTT. It translates to CASSRRTGNTEAFF.

This clone was detected only once. The chain couples TRBV2 to TRBJ2-4, with D tentatively TRBD2 (6 bases). This CDR3 region has 13 residues. V lost 5 bases to trimming and J lost 8 bases, with 13 bases between them. Per germline, CDR1 SNHLY and CDR2 FYNNEI. CDR3: CASSFAGYDIQYF. The CDR3 nucleotides are TGTGCCAGCAGTTTTGCGGGGTATGACATTCAGTACTTC.

This clone has only a few counts. This rearrangement joins TRBV15 to TRBJ1-6; no reliable D call. The V end lost 0 bases, the J end lost 7 bases, and 13 bases lay between the germline ends. Germline CDR1 and CDR2: LNHNV and YYDKDF (reference sequence). The CDR3 extends over 16 amino acids. CDR3 protein: CATSRDGVPSNSPLHF. The CDR3 bases are TGTGCCACCAGCAGAGACGGTGTCCCCTCAAATTCACCCCTCCACTTT.

This clone was recorded once. The chain employs TRBV2 and TRBJ1-6, with 7 bases fitting TRBD1. The germline V gene has CDR1 SNHLY and CDR2 FYNNEI. This CDR3 contains 15 residues. Trimming at V came to 7 bases and at J to 9 bases, leaving 12 bases not matched to a gene. The CDR3 DNA sequence: TGTGCCAGCACGCAGGGGGACACCGGCGCTTCACCCCTCCACTTT. Translated, it gives CASTQGDTGASPLHF.

The chain joins TRBV19 to TRBJ1-2; maybe TRBD1 (5 bases). Trimming left V 6 bases short and J 2 bases short, with 10 bases between. CDR3 length equals 13 residues. Per germline, CDR1 LNHDA and CDR2 SQIVND (reference sequence). CDR3 sequence (DNA): TGTGCCAGTAGCGAGACAGCCAACTATGGCTACACCTTC. Translated, it gives CASSETANYGYTF.

The chain combines TRBV15 with TRBJ1-2; D may be TRBD1 (6 bases). Germline V CDR1 and CDR2: LNHNV, YYDKDF (reference sequence). Trimming stripped 0 bases from V and 1 base from J, with 15 bases between. The length of the CDR3 is 17 residues. CDR3 sequence reads: CATSREEDRRFNYGYTF. CDR3 sequence (DNA): TGTGCCACCAGCAGAGAGGAAGACAGGAGGTTTAACTATGGCTACACCTTC. The full variable domain, rest sourced from reference TRBV15 and TRBJ1-2, is DAMVIQNPRYQVTQFGKPVTLSCSQTLNHNVMYWYQQKSSQAPKLLFHYYDKDFNNEADTPDNFQSRRPNTSFCFLDIRSPGLGDTAMYLCATSREEDRRFNYGYTFGSGTRLTVV.

This rearrangement joins TRBV9 to TRBJ1-2; TRBD1 matches at 7 bases. The trim removed 0 bases at V and 8 bases at J, leaving 13 bases unmatched. Germline V gene sequence: CDR1 SGDLS, CDR2 YYNGEE. CDR3 length: 16 residues. CDR3 nucleotide sequence: TGTGCCAGCAGCGTAGCTACTGAGGGGGCCAGGACAGGCTACACCTTC. Protein sequence: CASSVATEGARTGYTF.

This chain uses TRBV19 with TRBJ2-6; D is perhaps TRBD1 (5 bases). The CDR3 runs to 15 residues. V dropped 5 bases and J dropped 1 base, with 9 bases sitting between them. Germline V gives CDR1 LNHDA, CDR2 SQIVND (reference sequence). The CDR3 protein is CASSLTVSGANVLTF. CDR3 DNA: TGTGCCAGTAGTCTGACAGTTTCTGGGGCCAACGTCCTGACTTTC.

This rearrangement joins TRBV29-1 to TRBJ2-3; D call uncertain. Germline V gene sequence: CDR1 SQVTM, CDR2 ANQGSEA. This CDR3 contains 11 residues. V was clipped by 4 bases and J by 8 bases, with 10 bases between them. CDR3 sequence reads: CSVVIGSTQYF. The CDR3 DNA is TGCAGCGTTGTGATCGGCAGTACGCAGTATTTT.

The sample holds a few counts of this clone. This chain joins TRBV2 and TRBJ2-7; 8 bases align to TRBD1. The CDR3 contains 14 residues. Germline CDR1 is SNHLY and CDR2 is FYNNEI. V was clipped by 7 bases and J by 3 bases; unmatched bases: 8. The CDR3 DNA reads TGTGCCAGCATCCTCAGGGGGCAGTACTACGAGCAGTACTTC. Protein product: CASILRGQYYEQYF.

The rearrangement uses TRBV6-2 or TRBV6-3 and TRBJ1-5; weak D call: TRBD1 (6 bases). V gave up 5 bases and J gave up 6 bases, with 14 bases separating them. Germline values: CDR1 MNHEY, CDR2 SVGEGT. The CDR3 covers 14 residues. The CDR3 DNA reads TGTGCCAGCAGTGACACAGGGTTAACTCAGCCCCAGCATTTT. Protein product: CASSDTGLTQPQHF.

In DNA, the CDR3 is TGTGCCATCAGTGAGTCGGGGGGAATCACTGAAGCTTTCTTT. This codes for CAISESGGITEAFF. The chain recombines TRBV10-3 with TRBJ1-1; perhaps TRBD1 as D (5 bases). Germline values: CDR1 ENHRY, CDR2 SYGVKD. The CDR3 has 14 amino acids. V dropped 0 bases and J dropped 4 bases, with 9 bases sitting between them.

V is TRBV7-2 and J is TRBJ2-7; 7 nucleotides align to TRBD2. Germline V gene sequence: CDR1 SGHTA, CDR2 FQGNSA. The CDR3 contains 15 residues. The trim removed 6 bases at V and 1 base at J, leaving 9 bases unmatched. CDR3 protein: CASSLRAGVSYEQYF. The DNA for the CDR3 is TGTGCCAGCAGTCTTCGGGCGGGGGTATCCTACGAGCAGTACTTC.

The chain carries TRBV7-9 and TRBJ2-2; D possibly corresponds to TRBD2 (5 bases). Germline V gene data show CDR1 as SEHNR and CDR2 as FQNEAQ (reference sequence). Between the trimmed V and J ends, which lost 2 bases and 7 bases, there was a span of 14 bases. The CDR3 consists of 15 residues. CDR3 in amino acids: CASSLSGGLVGELFF. The CDR3, as DNA: TGTGCCAGCAGCTTAAGCGGTGGCTTGGTCGGGGAGCTGTTTTTT.

The chain combines TRBV6-2 or TRBV6-3 with TRBJ1-1; possibly TRBD1 for D (5 bases). V was shortened by 2 bases and J by 11 bases, with 15 bases between the two germline ends. Per the germline V gene, CDR1 is MNHEY and CDR2 is SVGEGT. The CDR3 covers 13 residues. CDR3 sequence reads: CASSYRGGFRAFF. The CDR3 DNA reads TGTGCCAGCAGTTACCGGGGCGGCTTTCGGGCTTTCTTT.

This chain connects TRBV28 to TRBJ2-7, with D perhaps given as TRBD1 or TRBD2 (5 bases each). CDR3 length: 15 amino acids. Germline V gene data show CDR1 as MDHEN and CDR2 as SYDVKM. Trimming took off 2 bases at V and 5 bases at J, with 16 bases between the two ends. CDR3 DNA: TGTGCCAGCAGTTTACTATTAAGGGACGTGGACGAGCAGTACTTC. This encodes CASSLLLRDVDEQYF.

The chain combines TRBV30 with TRBJ2-7; 9 nucleotides agree with TRBD2. CDR1 and CDR2 (germline): GTSNPN, SVGIG (reference sequence). The junction had 2 bases not matched to a gene; V was cut back by 3 bases and J by 2 bases. The CDR3 is 13 amino acids. The CDR3 is CAWRGGGAYEQYF. CDR3 DNA: TGTGCCTGGAGGGGCGGGGGGGCCTACGAGCAGTACTTC.